Listed below are T cell receptor beta chains from one sample, sequenced in a study of CD8+CD57+ T cells in acquired aplastic anemia. TCRdb used MiXCR to reprocess the reads, holding one entry per CDR3 protein. The sample holds about 80,000 distinct CDR3 sequences; 40% to 50% are singletons and the top ten take 60% to 75%. What was sequenced was sorted CD4+, CD8+, or CD8+CD57+ T cells (not recorded which) from PBMCs. The receptors derive from a human donor in good health, serving as a control. CDR3s include the opening cysteine and the closing phenylalanine or tryptophan.

CDR3: CASSSSAEQFF; J: TRBJ2-1; V: TRBV7-9
CDR3: CASSVEDGFAEAFF; J: TRBJ1-1; V: TRBV4-1
CDR3: CAIKPGQGTDAQYF; J: TRBJ2-3; V: TRBV10-3
CDR3: CASRWTGDLNEQFF; J: TRBJ2-1; V: TRBV27
CDR3: CASSKTGGSNEQFF; J: TRBJ2-1; V: TRBV4-1
CDR3: CSAREGTLSGYTF; J: TRBJ1-2; V: TRBV20-1
CDR3: CASSVSSGSTDTQYF; J: TRBJ2-3; V: TRBV25-1
CDR3: CASSQVGTGGYYGYTF; J: TRBJ1-2; V: TRBV3-1
CDR3: CASSMGSDEQFF; J: TRBJ2-1; V: TRBV19
CDR3: CASSLATGTQYF; J: TRBJ2-5; V: TRBV7-2
CDR3: CASSFRTGIGYTF; J: TRBJ1-2; V: TRBV19
CDR3: CSARTTGSLTQYF; J: TRBJ2-3; V: TRBV29-1
CDR3: CASSTSGANVLTF; J: TRBJ2-6; V: TRBV7-3
CDR3: CASDGTSGSRITDTQYF; J: TRBJ2-3; V: TRBV25-1
CDR3: CSAYWDLLYGYTF; J: TRBJ1-2; V: TRBV20-1
CDR3: CASSNSTDTQYF; J: TRBJ2-3; V: TRBV25-1
CDR3: CASSLALPNGELFF; J: TRBJ2-2; V: TRBV7-2
CDR3: CASSFITTEAFF; J: TRBJ1-1; V: TRBV7-8
CDR3: CASSPTPDEQYF; J: TRBJ2-7; V: TRBV9
CDR3: CASSVDRASPLHF; J: TRBJ1-6; V: TRBV25-1
CDR3: CATSIGGPSWDNEQFF; J: TRBJ2-1; V: TRBV15
CDR3: CATSRDRRGFWGYTF; J: TRBJ1-2; V: TRBV15
CDR3: CAISELLSYEQYF; J: TRBJ2-7; V: TRBV10-3
CDR3: CASSLGGQRYEQYF; J: TRBJ2-7; V: TRBV13
CDR3: CASGYSSGNTIYF; J: TRBJ1-3; V: TRBV7-2
CDR3: CASSKGQGRDTEAFF; J: TRBJ1-1; V: TRBV10-2